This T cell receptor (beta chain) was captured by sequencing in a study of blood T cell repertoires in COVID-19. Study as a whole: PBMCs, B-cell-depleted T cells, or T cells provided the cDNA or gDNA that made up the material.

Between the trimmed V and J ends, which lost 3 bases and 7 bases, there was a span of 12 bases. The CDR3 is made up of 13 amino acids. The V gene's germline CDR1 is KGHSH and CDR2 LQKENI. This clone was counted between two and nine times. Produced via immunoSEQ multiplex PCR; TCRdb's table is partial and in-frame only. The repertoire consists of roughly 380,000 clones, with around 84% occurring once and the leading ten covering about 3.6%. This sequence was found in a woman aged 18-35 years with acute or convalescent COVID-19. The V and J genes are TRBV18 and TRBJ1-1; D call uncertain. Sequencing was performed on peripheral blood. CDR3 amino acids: CASSPPGGYEAFF. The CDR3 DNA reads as TGTGCCAGCTCACCTCCGGGAGGTTATGAAGCTTTCTTT.